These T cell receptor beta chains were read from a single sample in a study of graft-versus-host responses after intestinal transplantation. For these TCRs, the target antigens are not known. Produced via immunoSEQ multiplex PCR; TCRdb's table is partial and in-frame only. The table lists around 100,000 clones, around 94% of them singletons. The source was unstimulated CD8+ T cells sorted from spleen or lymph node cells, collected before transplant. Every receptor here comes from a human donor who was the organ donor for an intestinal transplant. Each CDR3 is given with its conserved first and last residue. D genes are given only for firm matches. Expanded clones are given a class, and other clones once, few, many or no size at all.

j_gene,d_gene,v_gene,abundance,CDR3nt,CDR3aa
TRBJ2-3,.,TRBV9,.,TGTGCCAGCAACGCCGGTCCCTCTAGCACAGATACGCAGTATTTT,CASNAGPSSTDTQYF
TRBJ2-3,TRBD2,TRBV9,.,TGTGCCAGCAGCGTTTTTACTAGCGGTGGAGATACGCAGTATTTT,CASSVFTSGGDTQYF
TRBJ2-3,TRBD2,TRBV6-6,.,TGTGCCAGCAGCCTTACTAGCGGGAGTGGAGATACGCAGTATTTT,CASSLTSGSGDTQYF
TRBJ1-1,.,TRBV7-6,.,TGTGCCAGCAGCTTAGAGGGGGGAGAAGCTTTCTTT,CASSLEGGEAFF
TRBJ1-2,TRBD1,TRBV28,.,TGTGCCAGCAGTTTAACGACAGGGGCCTATGGCTACACCTTC,CASSLTTGAYGYTF
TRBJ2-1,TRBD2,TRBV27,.,TGTGCCAGCGCCGGCGGGGGGCCTTACAATGAGCAGTTCTTC,CASAGGGPYNEQFF
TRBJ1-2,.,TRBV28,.,TGTGCCAGCAGGCCCCCCCAGGTCCCTCGCTATGGCTACACCTTC,CASRPPQVPRYGYTF
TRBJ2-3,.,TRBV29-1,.,TGCAGCGTTGTAGAGGAGGGCCTAATCACAGATACGCAGTATTTT,CSVVEEGLITDTQYF
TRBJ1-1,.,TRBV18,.,TGTGCCAGCTCACCACGTCCCGCGGGCAACACTGAAGCTTTCTTT,CASSPRPAGNTEAFF
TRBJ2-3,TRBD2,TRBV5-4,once,TGTGCCAGCAGCCTAGCGGAACCAAACACAGATACGCAGTATTTT,CASSLAEPNTDTQYF
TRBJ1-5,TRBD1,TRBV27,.,TGTGCCTCCTACCGTCGGGACAGGGGAAGGCAGCCCCAGCATTTT,CASYRRDRGRQPQHF
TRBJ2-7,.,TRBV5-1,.,TGCGCCAGCAGCGGAGGGACCGGTTACGAGCAGTACTTC,CASSGGTGYEQYF
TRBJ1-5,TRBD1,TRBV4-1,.,TGCGCCAGCAGCCAAGACGGCGGACAGGACCATCAGCCCCAGCATTTT,CASSQDGGQDHQPQHF
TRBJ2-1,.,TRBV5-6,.,TGTGCCAGCAGCTTGACGATCTTATACAGCTACAATGAGCAGTTCTTC,CASSLTILYSYNEQFF
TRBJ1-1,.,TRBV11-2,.,TGTGCCAGCAGCCTTAGTCCCCGTTCAAACAGGGTAAACACTGAAGCTTTCTTT,CASSLSPRSNRVNTEAFF
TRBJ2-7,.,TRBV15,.,TGTGCCACCAGCAGACCCCTTTCCTACGAGCAGTACTTC,CATSRPLSYEQYF
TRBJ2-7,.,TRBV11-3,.,TGTGCCAGCAGCTTAGGCGGGGAAGGGGCCTACGAGCAGTACTTC,CASSLGGEGAYEQYF
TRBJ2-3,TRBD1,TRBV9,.,TGTGCCAGCTCAAGGACAGGGGGAGCAGATACGCAGTATTTT,CASSRTGGADTQYF
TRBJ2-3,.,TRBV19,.,TGTGCCAGTAGTATCGGGCACTCTTTCACAGATACGCAGTATTTT,CASSIGHSFTDTQYF
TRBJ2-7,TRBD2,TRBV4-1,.,TGCGCCAGCAGCCAAAGTTTCCGGACTAGCTACGAGCAGTACTTC,CASSQSFRTSYEQYF
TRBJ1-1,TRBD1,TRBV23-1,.,TGCGCCAGCCCGGGACAGAAGAACACTGAAGCTTTCTTT,CASPGQKNTEAFF
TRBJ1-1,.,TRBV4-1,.,TGCGCCAGCAGCCAAGATTTTAGGGTAACTGAAGCTTTCTTT,CASSQDFRVTEAFF
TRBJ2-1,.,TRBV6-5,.,TGTGCCAGCAGTTTCCAATGGGGTGAGCAGTTCTTC,CASSFQWGEQFF
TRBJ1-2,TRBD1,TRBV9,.,TGTGCCAGCAGCGCCCGGTCCGGGACAGAATATGGCTACACCTTC,CASSARSGTEYGYTF
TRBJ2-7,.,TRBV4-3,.,TGCGCCAGCAGCCAAGACCTTGGGGGTTTTCTCGAGCAGTACTTC,CASSQDLGGFLEQYF
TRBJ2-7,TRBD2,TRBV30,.,TGTGCCTGGAGTCTAGCGGGAGCCAGCGAGCAGTACTTC,CAWSLAGASEQYF
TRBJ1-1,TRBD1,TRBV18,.,TGTGCCAGCTCACCCCCTTGGACAGGGACGAACACTGAAGCTTTCTTT,CASSPPWTGTNTEAFF
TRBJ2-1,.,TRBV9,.,TGTGCCAGCAGCGTAGACGGGAGCTACAATGAGCAGTTCTTC,CASSVDGSYNEQFF
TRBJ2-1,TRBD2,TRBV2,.,TGTGCCAGCAGTGAACTAGCGGGAGCCTATGAGCAGTTCTTC,CASSELAGAYEQFF
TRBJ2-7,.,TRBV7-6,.,TGTGCCAGCAGCCCCCATGGCCCGGGGTACGAGCAGTACTTC,CASSPHGPGYEQYF
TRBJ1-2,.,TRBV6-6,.,TGTGCCAGCAGCCTCCTAGTTCGTCATGGAGGCTACACCTTC,CASSLLVRHGGYTF
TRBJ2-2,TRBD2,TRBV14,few,TGTGCCAGCAGCCCGCAGCCTAGCGGAAACACCGGGGAGCTGTTTTTT,CASSPQPSGNTGELFF
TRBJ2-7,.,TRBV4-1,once,TGCGCCAGCTTCGACACCCAGACCTACGAGCAGTACTTC,CASFDTQTYEQYF
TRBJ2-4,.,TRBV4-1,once,TGCGCCAGCAGTCTACAGGTCGCCAAAAACATTCAGTACTTC,CASSLQVAKNIQYF
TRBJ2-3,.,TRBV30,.,TGTGCCTGCACGGTCGAAGGCCAATACACAGATACGCAGTATTTT,CACTVEGQYTDTQYF
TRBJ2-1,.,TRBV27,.,TGTGCCAGCAGTCGCACAGCTTACAATGAGCAGTTCTTC,CASSRTAYNEQFF
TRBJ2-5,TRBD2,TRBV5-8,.,TGTGCCAGCAGCTTGGGAGTTACGGGAGGGCCGGGAGAGACCCAGTACTTC,CASSLGVTGGPGETQYF
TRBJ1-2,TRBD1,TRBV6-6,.,TGTGCCAGCAGAAGAGGGACAGAGTATGGCTACACCTTC,CASRRGTEYGYTF
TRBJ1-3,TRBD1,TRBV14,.,TGTGCCAGCAGCCAAGGACAGGGGGCGGGGGACACCATATATTTT,CASSQGQGAGDTIYF
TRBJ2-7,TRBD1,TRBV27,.,TGTGCCAGCGCTGGACAGGGGGCCTTCTACGAGCAGTACTTC,CASAGQGAFYEQYF
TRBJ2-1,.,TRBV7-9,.,TGTGCCAGCAGCCCTCCCGGGTTCTACAATGAGCAGTTCTTC,CASSPPGFYNEQFF
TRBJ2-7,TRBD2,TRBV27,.,TGTGCCATCCTGACTAGCAGTTGGTACGAGCAGTACTTC,CAILTSSWYEQYF
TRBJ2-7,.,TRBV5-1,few,TGCGCCAGCAGCTCGGACAGCTACTACGAGCAGTACTTC,CASSSDSYYEQYF
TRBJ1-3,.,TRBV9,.,TGTGCCAGCAGCGTAAGACCCTACCACTGGAGCTCTGGAAACACCATATATTTT,CASSVRPYHWSSGNTIYF
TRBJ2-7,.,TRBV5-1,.,TGCGCCAGCAGCCGCGCCCCGACCCTGATTTACGAGCAGTACTTC,CASSRAPTLIYEQYF
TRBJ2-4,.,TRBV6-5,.,TGTGCCAGCAGTTGGGGGGAAGCCAAAAACATTCAGTACTTC,CASSWGEAKNIQYF
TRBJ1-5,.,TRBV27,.,TGTGCCAGCGCGGGGGCGGCTAATCAGCCCCAGCATTTT,CASAGAANQPQHF
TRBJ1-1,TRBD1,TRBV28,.,TGTGCCAGCAGTTTTAGTCCCGACAGGGTAGCAGCTTTCTTT,CASSFSPDRVAAFF
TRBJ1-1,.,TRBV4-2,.,TGTGCCAGCAGCCAAGGGGGCATGAACACTGAAGCTTTCTTT,CASSQGGMNTEAFF
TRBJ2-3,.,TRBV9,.,TGTGCCAGCAGCGTAGGAGGGAGGTTTACAGATACGCAGTATTTT,CASSVGGRFTDTQYF
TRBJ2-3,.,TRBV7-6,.,TGTGCCAGCAGCCGGGGCGGGTGGTCCGATACGCAGTATTTT,CASSRGGWSDTQYF